This T cell receptor (beta chain) was recovered during a study of T cells in localized non-small cell lung cancer. General study results and limits: Heterogeneity cannot be ruled out, as sequencing used one tumor region only.

The data were produced by immunoSEQ multiplex PCR, yet TCRdb's version contains in-frame clones alone and is incomplete. The sample includes about 57,000 clones, approximately 93% of them seen just once. V lost 4 bases, J lost 4 bases, and 14 bases lay in between. The CDR3 extends over 14 amino acids. CDR1 is SGHAT, CDR2 FQNNGV, per germline. As regards this clone: Antigen: not known.

This sequence originates from a man aged 35 to 69 with stage I lung adenocarcinoma. This material consisted of peripheral blood, taken before any cancer treatment. The chain has TRBV11-2 and TRBJ2-7; D unresolved. CDR3 nucleotides: TGTGCCAGCAGCTCGCTCTCTCACGTTTACGAGCAGTACTTC. Amino acids: CASSSLSHVYEQYF.